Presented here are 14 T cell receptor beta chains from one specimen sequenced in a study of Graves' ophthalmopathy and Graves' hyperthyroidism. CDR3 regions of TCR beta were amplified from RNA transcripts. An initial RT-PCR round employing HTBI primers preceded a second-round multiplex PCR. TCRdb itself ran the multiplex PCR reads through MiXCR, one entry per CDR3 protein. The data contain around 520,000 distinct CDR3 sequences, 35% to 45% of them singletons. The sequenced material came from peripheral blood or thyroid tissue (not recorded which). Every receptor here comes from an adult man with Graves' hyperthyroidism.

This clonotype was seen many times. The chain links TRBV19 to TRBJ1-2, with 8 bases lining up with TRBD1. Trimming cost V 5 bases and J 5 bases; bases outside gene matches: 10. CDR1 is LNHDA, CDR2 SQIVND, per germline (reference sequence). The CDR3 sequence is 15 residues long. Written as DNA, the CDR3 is TGTGCCAGTAGTTTGGCGGCAGGGGGCTTGTATGGCTACACCTTC. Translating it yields CASSLAAGGLYGYTF.

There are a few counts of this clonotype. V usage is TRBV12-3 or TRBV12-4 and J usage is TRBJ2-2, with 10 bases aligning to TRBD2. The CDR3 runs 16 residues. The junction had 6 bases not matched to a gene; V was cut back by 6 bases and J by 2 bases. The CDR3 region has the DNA TGTGCCAGCAGGAATATAGCGGGGGGAAACACCGGGGAGCTGTTTTTT. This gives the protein CASRNIAGGNTGELFF.

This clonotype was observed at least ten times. CDR3 in DNA: TGTGCCAGCAGCTTAGCGGGGTCCATGAACACTGAAGCTTTCTTT. This encodes CASSLAGSMNTEAFF. This sequence joins TRBV7-2 and TRBJ1-1; D unresolved. V was clipped by 0 bases and J by 0 bases, with 8 bases between them. The CDR3 length is 15 residues. Per germline, CDR1 SGHTA and CDR2 FQGNSA.

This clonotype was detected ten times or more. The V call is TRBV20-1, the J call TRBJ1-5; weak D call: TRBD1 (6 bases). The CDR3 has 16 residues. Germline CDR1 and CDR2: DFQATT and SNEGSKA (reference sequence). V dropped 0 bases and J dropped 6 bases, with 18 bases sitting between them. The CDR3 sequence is CSARDPGGADGQPQHF. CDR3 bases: TGCAGTGCTAGAGATCCGGGGGGGGCTGACGGTCAGCCCCAGCATTTT.

CDR3 DNA: TGTGCCAGCAGTTACTCGCCTAGCGGGAAGAACGAGCAGTACTTC. Translated, it gives CASSYSPSGKNEQYF. The chain employs TRBV6-5 and TRBJ2-7; 9 nucleotides line up with TRBD2. The CDR3 totals 15 residues. Germline V lookup: CDR1 MNHEY, CDR2 SVGAGI. Losses at the gene ends were 0 bases for V and 5 bases for J; bases not matched to a gene: 5.

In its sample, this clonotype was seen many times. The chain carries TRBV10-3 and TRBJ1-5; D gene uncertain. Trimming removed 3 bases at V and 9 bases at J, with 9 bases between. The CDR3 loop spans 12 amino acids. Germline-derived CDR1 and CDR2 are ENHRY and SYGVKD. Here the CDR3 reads CAISEGPGPQHF. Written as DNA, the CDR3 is TGTGCCATCAGTGAAGGGCCTGGGCCCCAGCATTTT.

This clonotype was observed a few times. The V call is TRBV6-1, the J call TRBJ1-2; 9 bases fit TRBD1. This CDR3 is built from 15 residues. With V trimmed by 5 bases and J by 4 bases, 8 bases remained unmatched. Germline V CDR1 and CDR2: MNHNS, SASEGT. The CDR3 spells CASSKDLQGAYGYTF. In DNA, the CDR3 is TGTGCCAGCAGTAAAGACCTACAGGGGGCCTATGGCTACACCTTC.

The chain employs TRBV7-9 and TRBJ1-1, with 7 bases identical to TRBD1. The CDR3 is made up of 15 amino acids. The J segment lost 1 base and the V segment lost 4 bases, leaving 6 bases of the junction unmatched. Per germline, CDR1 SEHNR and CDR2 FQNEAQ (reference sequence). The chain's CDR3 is CASSSTGFGNTEAFF. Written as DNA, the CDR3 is TGTGCCAGCAGCTCGACAGGGTTCGGGAACACTGAAGCTTTCTTT.

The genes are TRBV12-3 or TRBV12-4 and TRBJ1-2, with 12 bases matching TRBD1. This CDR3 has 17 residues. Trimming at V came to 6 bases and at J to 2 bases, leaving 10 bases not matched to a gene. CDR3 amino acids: CASSPGTGGAWNYGYTF. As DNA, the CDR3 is TGTGCCAGCAGCCCCGGGACAGGGGGCGCTTGGAACTATGGCTACACCTTC.

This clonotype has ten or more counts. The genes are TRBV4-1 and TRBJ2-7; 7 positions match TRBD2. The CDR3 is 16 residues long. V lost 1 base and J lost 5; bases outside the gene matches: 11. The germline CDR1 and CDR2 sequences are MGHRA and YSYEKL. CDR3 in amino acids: CASSQGGAGVSHEQYF. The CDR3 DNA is TGCGCCAGCAGCCAAGGGGGTGCGGGAGTATCCCACGAGCAGTACTTC.

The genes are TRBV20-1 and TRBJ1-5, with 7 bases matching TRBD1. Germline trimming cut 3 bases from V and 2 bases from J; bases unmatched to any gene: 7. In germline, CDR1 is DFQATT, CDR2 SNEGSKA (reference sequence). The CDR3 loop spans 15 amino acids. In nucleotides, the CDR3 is TGCAGTGCTAGCGACAGGGCCGGGGGCAATCAGCCCCAGCATTTT. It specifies CSASDRAGGNQPQHF.

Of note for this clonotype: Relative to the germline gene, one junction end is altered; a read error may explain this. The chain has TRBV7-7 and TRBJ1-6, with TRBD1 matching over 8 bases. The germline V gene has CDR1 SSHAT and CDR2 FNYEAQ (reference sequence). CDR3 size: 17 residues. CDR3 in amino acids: CASSLATGVSLNSPLHF. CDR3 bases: TGTGCTAGCAGCTTAGCGACAGGGGTTTCCTTAAATTCACCCCTCCACTTT.

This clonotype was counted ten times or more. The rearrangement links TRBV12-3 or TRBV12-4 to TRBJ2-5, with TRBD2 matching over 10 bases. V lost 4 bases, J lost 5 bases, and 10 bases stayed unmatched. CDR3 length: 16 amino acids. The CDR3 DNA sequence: TGTGCCAGCAGTTCGGTTAGCGGGGGGCCGATGGAGACCCAGTACTTC. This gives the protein CASSSVSGGPMETQYF.

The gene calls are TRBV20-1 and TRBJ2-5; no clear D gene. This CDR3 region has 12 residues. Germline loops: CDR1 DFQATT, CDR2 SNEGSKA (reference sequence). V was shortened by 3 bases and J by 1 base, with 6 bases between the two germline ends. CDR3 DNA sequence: TGCAGTGCTAGCGGTGGCCAAGAGACCCAGTACTTC. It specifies CSASGGQETQYF.